The next 17 T cell receptor beta chains were all read from a single sample in a study of OX40 agonist ivuxolimab in advanced cancers. TCRdb keeps only in-frame clones here, not all; method: immunoSEQ multiplex PCR. The data show tens of thousands of clones, over 70% seen once. The starting material was CD4+ or CD8+ T cells sorted from blood, obtained in a trial of the OX40 agonist ivuxolimab. Every receptor here comes from an adult with an advanced solid tumor such as melanoma, head and neck, liver or kidney cancer.

The rearrangement links TRBV5-1 to TRBJ1-4; possible D gene TRBD1, 5 bases. Germline assignment: CDR1 SGHRS and CDR2 YFSETQ. The CDR3 covers 14 residues. V lost 4 bases, J lost 7 bases, and 14 bases lay in between. CDR3 nucleotides: TGCGCCAGCAGCAGTCGGGGCGCAGCTGAAAAACTGTTTTTT. Its translation is CASSSRGAAEKLFF.

The chain uses TRBV19 and TRBJ1-5; possibly TRBD1 for D (5 bases). CDR3 length: 12 residues. Trimming pared 6 bases from V and 6 bases from J, leaving 9 bases between. The germline CDR1 and CDR2 sequences are LNHDA and SQIVND (reference sequence). Here the CDR3 DNA reads TGTGCCAGTAGGGGAGGGGTTCAGCCCCAGCATTTT. Translated, it gives CASRGGVQPQHF.

The chain joins TRBV6-6 to TRBJ1-1; D may be TRBD1 (5 bases). Germline CDR1 is MNHNY and CDR2 is SVGAGI (reference sequence). This CDR3 contains 15 residues. The ends were cut back, 0 bases at V and 0 bases at J, with 8 bases in the middle. The CDR3, as DNA: TGTGCCAGCAGTTACTCGAGGGGAGTGAACACTGAAGCTTTCTTT. Residues: CASSYSRGVNTEAFF.

This clone occurred a few times. The chain uses TRBV9 and TRBJ2-5; weak D call: TRBD2 (5 bases). CDR1 SGDLS and CDR2 YYNGEE come from the germline V gene. This CDR3 is 16 amino acids long. V was clipped by 4 bases and J by 5 bases, with 21 bases between them. The DNA for the CDR3 is TGTGCCAGCAGCCAAAGCCCCAGGACTGGGTCTGAGACCCAGTACTTC. It translates to CASSQSPRTGSETQYF.

This chain links TRBV11-3 with TRBJ1-2; D is undetermined. Germline V lookup: CDR1 SGHNT, CDR2 YENEEA. The ends were cut back, 2 bases at V and 6 bases at J, with 10 bases in the middle. The CDR3 is 13 residues long. The CDR3 region is CASSLWDLDGYTF. For the CDR3, the DNA is TGTGCCAGCAGCTTATGGGATCTGGATGGCTACACCTTC. The full variable domain, in which reference TRBV11-3 and TRBJ1-2 provide the parts outside the CDR3, is EAGVVQSPRYKIIEKKQPVAFWCNPISGHNTLYWYLQNLGQGPELLIRYENEEAVDDSQLPKDRFSAERLKGVDSTLKIQPAELGDSAVYLCASSLWDLDGYTFGSGTRLTVV.

The chain recombines TRBV20-1 with TRBJ2-3; D remains unclear. The CDR3 has 10 amino acids. The V end was cut by 5 bases, the J end by 6 bases, with 6 bases between. Germline V gives CDR1 DFQATT, CDR2 SNEGSKA (reference sequence). This chain's CDR3 is CSALLDTQYF. The CDR3 DNA is TGCAGTGCTTTGCTGGATACGCAGTATTTT.

The chain links TRBV6-5 to TRBJ2-7; tentatively, D is TRBD1 (6 bases). Germline V gives CDR1 MNHEY, CDR2 SVGAGI. V lost 5 bases, J lost 2 bases, and 13 bases lay in between. The CDR3 has 14 residues. In DNA, the CDR3 is TGTGCCAGCAGTAACGACAGGTTCCCCTACGAGCAGTACTTC. Residues: CASSNDRFPYEQYF.

The gene calls are TRBV9 and TRBJ2-5; 12 nucleotides align to TRBD2. CDR3 length equals 15 residues. V gave up 4 bases and J gave up 5 bases; unmatched junction bases: 6. Germline CDR1 is SGDLS and CDR2 is YYNGEE. The CDR3 here is CASSISGTSGETQYF. In DNA, the CDR3 is TGTGCCAGCAGCATATCCGGGACTAGCGGGGAGACCCAGTACTTC.

The V gene is TRBV10-3, the J gene TRBJ1-3; D gene unclear. The CDR3 consists of 14 residues. Germline V lookup: CDR1 ENHRY, CDR2 SYGVKD. Trimming stripped 3 bases from V and 4 bases from J, with 10 bases between. The CDR3 DNA is TGTGCCATCAGTGATGGGCTCCAGGGAAACACCATATATTTT. Protein sequence: CAISDGLQGNTIYF.

The chain has TRBV4-1 and TRBJ2-7; 13 nucleotides match TRBD2. Germline V gene sequence: CDR1 MGHRA, CDR2 YSYEKL. V dropped 4 bases and J dropped 3; count of bases not matched to a gene: 6. This CDR3 region has 16 residues. In DNA form, the CDR3 reads TGCGCCAGCAGCCTGGGACTAGCGGGATATATCTACGAGCAGTACTTC. It translates to CASSLGLAGYIYEQYF.

This clone has more than one count but fewer than ten. The V gene is TRBV9, the J gene TRBJ2-3; the D call may be TRBD1 or TRBD2 (6 bases each). CDR3 length: 14 amino acids. Trimming removed 3 bases at V and 3 bases at J, with 11 bases between. Germline V CDR1 and CDR2: SGDLS, YYNGEE. CDR3 sequence reads: CASSARGQTDTQYF. CDR3 nucleotide sequence: TGTGCCAGCAGCGCCCGGGGGCAGACAGATACGCAGTATTTT.

J is TRBJ2-4 and V is TRBV2; 8 bases are shared with TRBD2. Germline lookup yields CDR1 SNHLY and CDR2 FYNNEI. The CDR3 sequence is 12 residues long. V shed 11 bases, J shed 9 bases, and the junction held 9 bases outside the gene matches. CDR3 sequence: CAGLLAAGIQYF. In DNA, the CDR3 is TGTGCCGGATTACTAGCGGCCGGCATTCAGTACTTC.

There are a few counts of this clone. This chain uses TRBV5-1 with TRBJ2-1; 8 positions match TRBD2. Germline CDR1 is SGHRS and CDR2 is YFSETQ. V dropped 6 bases and J dropped 4; count of bases not matched to a gene: 9. This CDR3 comprises 15 residues. CDR3 amino acids: CASIPDSSGYNEQFF. The DNA of the CDR3 is TGCGCCAGCATCCCGGATTCTAGCGGGTACAATGAGCAGTTCTTC.

The V and J genes are TRBV19 and TRBJ2-7, with D unclear. CDR3 size: 14 residues. Trimming took 5 bases from V and 4 from J, leaving 15 bases between them. CDR1 is LNHDA and CDR2 is SQIVND in the germline V gene (reference sequence). The CDR3 DNA sequence: TGTGCCAGTAGTCCCCCTGGTAGAGAATACGAGCAGTACTTC. As protein: CASSPPGREYEQYF.

The chain employs TRBV30 and TRBJ2-6; D possibly corresponds to TRBD2 (5 bases). The CDR3 length is 12 residues. V lost 8 bases to trimming and J lost 1 base, with 6 bases between them. Germline V gives CDR1 GTSNPN, CDR2 SVGIG (reference sequence). The DNA for the CDR3 is TGTGCCGGCGGGTCTGGGGCCAACGTCCTGACTTTC. This gives the protein CAGGSGANVLTF.

This chain joins TRBV20-1 and TRBJ1-2, with D perhaps TRBD1 (5 bases). The germline V gene encodes CDR1 DFQATT and CDR2 SNEGSKA (reference sequence). This CDR3 is 10 amino acids long. The CDR3 sequence is CITQAYGYTF. The CDR3 bases are TGCATTACACAGGCCTATGGCTACACCTTC.

About this clone itself: This CDR3 is also generated by other DNA sequences in the sample. The J gene is TRBJ1-5, the V gene TRBV7-2; D ambiguous. V lost 1 base and J 0 bases, leaving 7 bases between the germline ends. The CDR3 covers 15 residues. CDR1 is SGHTA and CDR2 is FQGNSA in the germline V gene. The chain's CDR3 is CASSLERGSNQPQHF. The CDR3 DNA follows: TGTGCCAGCAGCTTAGAGCGCGGTAGCAATCAGCCCCAGCATTTT.